Listed below are T cell receptor beta chains from one sample, sequenced in a study of cytomegalovirus exposure and HLA in healthy donors. Libraries were prepared by immunoSEQ multiplex PCR; TCRdb keeps only in-frame clonotypes and omits some of them. Of about 100,000 clones in the sample, approximately 96% are singletons; the top ten hold 0.67%. The source material was PBMCs. The receptors derive from a woman between 18 and 30 years old in good health and CMV-seronegative. CDR3s include the opening cysteine and the closing phenylalanine or tryptophan. The order of the fields is J gene, V gene, CDR3 protein.

TRBJ2-3 TRBV7-2 CASSPSGGADTQYF
TRBJ2-7 TRBV2 CASNEQGQTYEQYF
TRBJ1-2 TRBV19 CASSSRHDATNYGYTF
TRBJ1-5 TRBV6-4 CASRDEKGETLWNNQPQHF
TRBJ2-2 TRBV28 CASSHLIGGTNTGELFF
TRBJ2-7 TRBV6-5 CASNKNRGSYEQYF
TRBJ1-5 TRBV2 CASSRQGATQPQHF
TRBJ2-7 TRBV27 CASSLWQGGEQYF
TRBJ2-7 TRBV4-1 CASSHTGGLYEQYF
TRBJ2-1 TRBV6-5 CASSYLGRGEQFF
TRBJ2-3 TRBV5-4 CASRLASGGRVTDTQYF
TRBJ1-1 TRBV25-1 CASSGGGGTEAFF
TRBJ2-1 TRBV19 CASMPGLGTSGGASSYNEQFF
TRBJ2-2 TRBV19 CATPGGPGETGELFF
TRBJ2-7 TRBV19 CASSLTGFANEQYF
TRBJ2-5 TRBV30 CAWSLLGGSQETQYF
TRBJ1-3 TRBV4-1 CASSQLDSGNTIYF
TRBJ2-7 TRBV7-9 CASSLGKTSGGEQYF
TRBJ2-7 TRBV5-4 CASSLGLAREQYF
TRBJ1-1 TRBV27 CASSFRPLSQAFF
TRBJ1-1 TRBV13 CASSPDREKGDTEAFF
TRBJ1-2 TRBV5-1 CASSLGTSGVYGYTF
TRBJ1-1 TRBV29-1 CSVESPYSLEAFF
TRBJ2-3 TRBV7-2 CASSFSGTDTQYF
TRBJ1-6 TRBV28 CASSPEQGALNSPLHF
TRBJ2-1 TRBV18 CASSRSGGDNEQFF
TRBJ2-7 TRBV9 CASSPGTSGYSYEQYF
TRBJ2-3 TRBV5-1 CASSLGEGGRVDTQYF
TRBJ1-6 TRBV19 CASSLTGTYNSPLHF
TRBJ2-3 TRBV7-3 CASSLFAAASTDTQYF
TRBJ2-1 TRBV4-3 CASSQDWPPRYNEQFF
TRBJ1-2 TRBV18 CASSPQGGHSYTF
TRBJ1-2 TRBV19 CASTTQGTELYGYTF
TRBJ2-1 TRBV11-3 CASSLAGQGASNEQFF
TRBJ1-4 TRBV7-9 CASGPMGGNEKLFF
TRBJ2-5 TRBV5-5 CASSLGGGKETQYF
TRBJ1-2 TRBV29-1 CSVDTGSVDGYTF
TRBJ2-3 TRBV4-2 CASSQHRSWSGTDTQYF
TRBJ1-1 TRBV2 CASRLEGNTEAFF
TRBJ1-1 TRBV18 CASSPFKNTEAFF
TRBJ1-1 TRBV15 CATSRTLAWNTEAFF
TRBJ2-3 TRBV7-8 CASSLMGPDTQYF
TRBJ2-3 TRBV11-3 CASSLGDLQDTQYF
TRBJ2-7 TRBV28 CASRPGLAGNLRREQYF
TRBJ2-3 TRBV2 CASRGQGLGADTQYF
TRBJ2-3 TRBV11-2 CASSLVLAGGHTSTDTQYF
TRBJ1-1 TRBV27 CASSFAGANTEAFF
TRBJ2-7 TRBV6-1 CASNRDKHPTGEQYF
TRBJ2-1 TRBV2 CASSEDRGSYNEQFF
TRBJ2-2 TRBV6-6 CASSSQGGGELFF
TRBJ1-1 TRBV18 CASSPTTGNTEAFF
TRBJ1-5 TRBV6-1 CASGGGGAQPQHF
TRBJ2-7 TRBV7-2 CASSLEKLSYEQYF